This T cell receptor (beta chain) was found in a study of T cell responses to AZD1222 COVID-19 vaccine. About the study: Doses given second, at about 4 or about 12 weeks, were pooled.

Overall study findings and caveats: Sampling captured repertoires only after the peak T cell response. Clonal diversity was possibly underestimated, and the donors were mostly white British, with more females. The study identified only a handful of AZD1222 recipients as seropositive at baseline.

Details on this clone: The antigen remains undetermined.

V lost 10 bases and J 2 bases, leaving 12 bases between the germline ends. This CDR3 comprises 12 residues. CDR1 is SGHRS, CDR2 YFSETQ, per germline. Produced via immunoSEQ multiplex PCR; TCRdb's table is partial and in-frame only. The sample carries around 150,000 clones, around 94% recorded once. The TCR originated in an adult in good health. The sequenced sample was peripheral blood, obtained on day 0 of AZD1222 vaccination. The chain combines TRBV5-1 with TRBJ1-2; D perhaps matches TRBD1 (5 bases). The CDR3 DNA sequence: TGCGCCTGCCGCAGGGAGAACTATGGCTACACCTTC. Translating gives CACRRENYGYTF.